The TCR beta chain described here comes from a study of persistence of HIV-infected CD4 T cells. The stimulus was lysate of CMV-infected fibroblasts, about 10 ug/mL. CD40L/CD69 double-negative CD45RO-high memory CD4+ T cells were collected. As concerns this clone: Its antigen is still unknown.

The CDR3 spans 13 residues. V was pared by 8 bases and J by 6 bases, with 7 bases of the junction left unmatched. The germline V gene encodes CDR1 SNHLY and CDR2 FYNNEI. The libraries were made with immunoSEQ version 4 in survey mode. The data were produced by immunoSEQ multiplex PCR, yet TCRdb's version contains in-frame clones alone and is incomplete. The repertoire consists of 35,000 to 40,000 clones, with less than 90% occurring once and the leading ten covering 1.5% to 2%. The chain links TRBV2 to TRBJ2-3; 8 bases align to TRBD2. This material consisted of CD4+ T cells sorted from PBMCs after approximately 18-hour stimulation, taken from a patient who received antiretroviral therapy. This sequence originates from an adult man with HIV who was CMV-seropositive. In DNA, the CDR3 is TGTGCCAGCGTAGGCGGGGGGCGGGATACGCAGTATTTT. Translation gives CASVGGGRDTQYF.